A selection of T cell receptor beta chains follows, all from one sample in a study of T cell responses to AZD1222 COVID-19 vaccine. Clones were read by immunoSEQ multiplex PCR, and TCRdb kept only the in-frame ones, dropping some. Of under 150,000 clones in the sample, 80% to 90% are singletons; the top ten hold approximately 1.5%. The material was peripheral blood, obtained on day 0 of AZD1222 vaccination. These receptors all stem from an adult in good health. Both conserved end residues are part of each CDR3. A D gene is named only where the DNA matches it firmly. Rows may omit the clone size; those that give it use once, few, many or a size class.

j_call v_call clone_size d_call cdr3_aa cdr3_nt
TRBJ1-5 TRBV5-5 . . CASSFREGNQPQHF TGTGCCAGCAGCTTTAGGGAGGGCAATCAGCCCCAGCATTTT
TRBJ2-3 TRBV5-4 . . CASSLSRSTDTQYF TGTGCCAGCAGCTTAAGTCGAAGCACAGATACGCAGTATTTT
TRBJ2-3 TRBV7-3 few . CASSPLGSLKGGTDTQYF TGTGCCAGCAGCCCCTTGGGGAGTCTCAAAGGAGGCACAGATACGCAGTATTTT
TRBJ2-7 TRBV6-5 . TRBD2 CASSYSGGVYEQYF TGTGCCAGCAGTTACTCGGGGGGGGTCTACGAGCAGTACTTC
TRBJ2-7 TRBV30 . . CAWRTGPYEQYF TGTGCCTGGAGGACAGGTCCATACGAGCAGTACTTC
TRBJ2-5 TRBV27 . . CASSPGVQETQYF TGTGCCAGCAGTCCGGGGGTCCAAGAGACCCAGTACTTC
TRBJ1-3 TRBV27 . TRBD1 CASSPPGTGTAAGNTIYF TGTGCCAGCAGCCCACCCGGGACAGGGACCGCGGCTGGAAACACCATATATTTT
TRBJ1-1 TRBV30 . TRBD1 CASGRGQAFF TGTGCCTCAGGCAGGGGGCAAGCTTTCTTT
TRBJ2-1 TRBV19 . . CASSPRAGAGDEQFF TGTGCCAGTAGCCCCCGCGCGGGGGCTGGGGATGAGCAGTTCTTC
TRBJ2-2 TRBV7-9 . . CASSSGSSTGELFF TGTGCCAGCAGCTCGGGCAGTAGCACCGGGGAGCTGTTTTTT
TRBJ1-5 TRBV6-4 . . CASRTTGEKDQPQHF TGTGCCAGCAGGACGACAGGAGAGAAAGATCAGCCCCAGCATTTT